Given below is one TCR beta chain in context. The target antigen is unknown. In germline, CDR1 is LGHNA, CDR2 YNFKEQ. The CDR3 covers 15 residues. Trimming took 0 bases from V and 6 from J; bases not matched to a gene: 2. This sample is part of a study of cytomegalovirus exposure and HLA in healthy donors. Study observations and caveats: It emerged from a later analysis that several of the most significant clusters appeared to be linked to common viral pathogens.

Use of 60 Vbeta and 13 Jbeta primers characterized the PCR. In the authors' workflow: A later analysis tallied 87 million or so unique TCR beta chains, some 12 million of them shared. This table comes from immunoSEQ multiplex PCR, and its TCRdb copy is limited to in-frame clones, with some not included. V and J calls and clone size follow that table, whereas D and trimming were derived from the DNA. Here the sample spans approximately 190,000 clones, around 85% being singletons. The chain uses TRBV4-2 and TRBJ1-6; 7 bases map to TRBD1. This TCR was recovered from a man aged 40-49 years in good health and CMV-seropositive. Sequencing was carried out using PBMCs. CDR3 sequence: CASSQDQGGNSPLHF. CDR3 bases: TGTGCCAGCAGCCAAGATCAGGGGGGTAATTCACCCCTCCACTTT.